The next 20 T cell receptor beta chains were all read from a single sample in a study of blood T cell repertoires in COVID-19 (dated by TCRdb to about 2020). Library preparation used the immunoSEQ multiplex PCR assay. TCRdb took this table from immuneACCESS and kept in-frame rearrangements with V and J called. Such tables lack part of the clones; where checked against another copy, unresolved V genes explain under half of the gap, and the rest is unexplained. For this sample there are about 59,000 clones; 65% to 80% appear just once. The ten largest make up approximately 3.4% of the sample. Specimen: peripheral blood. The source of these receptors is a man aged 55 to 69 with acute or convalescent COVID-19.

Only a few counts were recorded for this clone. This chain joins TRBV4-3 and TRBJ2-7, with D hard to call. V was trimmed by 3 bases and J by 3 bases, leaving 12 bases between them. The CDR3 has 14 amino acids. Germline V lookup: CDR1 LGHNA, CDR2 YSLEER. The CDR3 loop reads CASSQDRRNYEQYF. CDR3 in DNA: TGCGCCAGCAGCCAGGATCGGCGGAACTACGAGCAGTACTTC.

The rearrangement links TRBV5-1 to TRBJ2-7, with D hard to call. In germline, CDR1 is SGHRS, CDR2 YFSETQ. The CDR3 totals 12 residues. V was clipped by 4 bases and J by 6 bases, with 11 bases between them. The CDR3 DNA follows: TGCGCCAGCAGCCCCACTTCTTCCGAGCAGTACTTC. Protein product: CASSPTSSEQYF. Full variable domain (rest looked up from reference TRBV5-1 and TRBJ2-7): KAGVTQTPRYLIKTRGQQVTLSCSPISGHRSVSWYQQTPGQGLQFLFEYFSETQRNKGNFPGRFSGRQFSNSRSEMNVSTLELGDSALYLCASSPTSSEQYFGPGTRLTVT.

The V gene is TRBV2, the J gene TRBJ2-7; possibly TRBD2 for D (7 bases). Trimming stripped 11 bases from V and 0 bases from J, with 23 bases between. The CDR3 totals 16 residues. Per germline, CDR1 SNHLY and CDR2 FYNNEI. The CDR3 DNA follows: TGTGCCTCCCGGGGGGCGCTGGGACTCACCTCCTACGAGCAGTACTTC. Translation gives CASRGALGLTSYEQYF.

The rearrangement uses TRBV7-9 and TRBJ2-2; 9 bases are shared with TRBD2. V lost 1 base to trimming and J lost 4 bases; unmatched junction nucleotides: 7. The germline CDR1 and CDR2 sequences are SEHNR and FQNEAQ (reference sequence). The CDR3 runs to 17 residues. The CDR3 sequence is CASSLGAGGAPTGELFF. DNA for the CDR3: TGTGCCAGCAGCTTAGGGGCGGGAGGGGCCCCCACCGGGGAGCTGTTTTTT. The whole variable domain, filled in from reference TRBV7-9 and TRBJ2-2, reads DTGVSQNPRHKITKRGQNVTFRCDPISEHNRLYWYRQTLGQGPEFLTYFQNEAQLEKSRLLSDRFSAERPKGSFSTLEIQRTEQGDSAMYLCASSLGAGGAPTGELFFGEGSRLTVL.

The CDR3 protein is CASSIGTRARVQKDTQYF. In DNA, the CDR3 is TGTGCCAGTAGTATCGGGACTAGAGCCCGGGTACAAAAAGATACGCAGTATTTT. V and J are TRBV19 and TRBJ2-3; 8 bases align to TRBD2. CDR1 is LNHDA, CDR2 SQIVND, per germline (reference sequence). The trim removed 3 bases at V and 5 bases at J, leaving 16 bases unmatched. The CDR3 loop spans 18 amino acids.

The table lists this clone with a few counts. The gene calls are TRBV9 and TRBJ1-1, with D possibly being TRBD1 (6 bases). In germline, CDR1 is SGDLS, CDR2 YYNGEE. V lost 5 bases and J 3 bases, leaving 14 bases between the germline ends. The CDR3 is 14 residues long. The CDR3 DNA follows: TGTGCCAGCAGAATAAGGACAGTGGACACTGAAGCTTTCTTT. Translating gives CASRIRTVDTEAFF.

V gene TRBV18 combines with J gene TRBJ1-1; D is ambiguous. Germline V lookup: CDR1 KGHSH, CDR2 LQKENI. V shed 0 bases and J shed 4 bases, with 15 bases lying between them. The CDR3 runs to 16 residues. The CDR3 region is CASSPPLGGGGTEAFF. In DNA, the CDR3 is TGTGCCAGCTCACCACCGTTGGGAGGCGGTGGCACTGAAGCTTTCTTT.

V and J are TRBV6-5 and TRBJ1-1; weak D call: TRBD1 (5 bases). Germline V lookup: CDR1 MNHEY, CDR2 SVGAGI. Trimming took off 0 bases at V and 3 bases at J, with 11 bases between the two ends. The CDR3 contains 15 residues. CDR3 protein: CASSYSRGGDTEAFF. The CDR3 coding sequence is TGTGCCAGCAGTTACTCGAGGGGAGGCGACACTGAAGCTTTCTTT.

CDR3 amino acids: CASSFQGGGNTIYF. CDR3 coding DNA: TGCGCCAGCAGCTTCCAGGGAGGTGGAAACACCATATATTTT. The V and J genes are TRBV5-1 and TRBJ1-3; perhaps TRBD1 as D (5 bases). The germline CDR1 and CDR2 sequences are SGHRS and YFSETQ. Trimming pared 2 bases from V and 3 bases from J, leaving 9 bases between. This CDR3 comprises 14 residues.

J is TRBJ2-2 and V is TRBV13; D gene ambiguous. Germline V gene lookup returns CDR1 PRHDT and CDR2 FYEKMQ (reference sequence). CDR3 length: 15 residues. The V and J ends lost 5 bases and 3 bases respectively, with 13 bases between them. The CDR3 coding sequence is TGTGCCAGCAGCCCGACCGACTGGGACACCGGGGAGCTGTTTTTT. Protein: CASSPTDWDTGELFF.

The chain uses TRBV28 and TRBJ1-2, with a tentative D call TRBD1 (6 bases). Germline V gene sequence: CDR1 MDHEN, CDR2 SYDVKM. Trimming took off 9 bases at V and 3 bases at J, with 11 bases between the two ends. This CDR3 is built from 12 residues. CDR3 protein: CASYRVDYGYTF. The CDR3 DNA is TGTGCCAGTTACAGGGTGGACTATGGCTACACCTTC.

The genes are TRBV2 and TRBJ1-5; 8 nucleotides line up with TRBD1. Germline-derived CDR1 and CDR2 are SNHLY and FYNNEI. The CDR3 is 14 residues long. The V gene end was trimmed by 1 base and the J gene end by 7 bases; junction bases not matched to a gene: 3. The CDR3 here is CASSEGQGAQPQHF. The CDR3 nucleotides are TGTGCCAGCAGTGAAGGGCAGGGGGCCCAGCCCCAGCATTTT. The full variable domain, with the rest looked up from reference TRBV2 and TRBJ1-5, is EPEVTQTPSHQVTQMGQEVILRCVPISNHLYFYWYRQILGQKVEFLVSFYNNEISEKSEIFDDQFSVERPDGSNFTLKIRSTKLEDSAMYFCASSEGQGAQPQHFGDGTRLSIL.

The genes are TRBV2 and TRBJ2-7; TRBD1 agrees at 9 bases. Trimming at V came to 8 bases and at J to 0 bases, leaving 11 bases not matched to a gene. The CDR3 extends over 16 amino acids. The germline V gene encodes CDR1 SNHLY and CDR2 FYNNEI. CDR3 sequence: CASLGGTGRGSYEQYF. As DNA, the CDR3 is TGTGCCAGCCTGGGGGGGACAGGGAGAGGCTCCTACGAGCAGTACTTC.

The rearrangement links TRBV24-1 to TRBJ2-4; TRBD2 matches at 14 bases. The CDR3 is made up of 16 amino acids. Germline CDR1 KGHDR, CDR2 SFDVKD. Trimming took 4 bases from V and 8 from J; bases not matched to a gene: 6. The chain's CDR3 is CATSEPGLAGADIQYF. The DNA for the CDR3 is TGTGCCACCAGTGAACCGGGACTAGCGGGAGCGGACATTCAGTACTTC.

The CDR3 loop reads CASSLPASGNSYEQYF. CDR3 DNA: TGTGCCAGCAGTTTGCCAGCTAGCGGGAACTCCTACGAGCAGTACTTC. This rearrangement joins TRBV28 to TRBJ2-7; 9 positions agree with TRBD2. Germline CDR1 and CDR2: MDHEN and SYDVKM. This CDR3 has 16 amino acids. V shed 3 bases, J shed 0 bases, and the junction held 6 bases outside the gene matches.

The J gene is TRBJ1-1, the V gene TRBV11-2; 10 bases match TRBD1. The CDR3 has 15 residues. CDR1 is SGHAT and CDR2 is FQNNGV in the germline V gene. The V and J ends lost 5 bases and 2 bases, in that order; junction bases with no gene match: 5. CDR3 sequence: CASSPRTGGNTEAFF. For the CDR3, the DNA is TGTGCCAGCAGCCCGAGGACAGGGGGAAACACTGAAGCTTTCTTT.

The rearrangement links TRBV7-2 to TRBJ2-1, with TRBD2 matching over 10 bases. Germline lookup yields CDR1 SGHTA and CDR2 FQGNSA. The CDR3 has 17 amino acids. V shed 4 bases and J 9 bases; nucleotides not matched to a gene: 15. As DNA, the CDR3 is TGTGCCAGCAGCTCACTTGCAGGGGAGGTAGCGGGGGGTGAGCAGTTCTTC. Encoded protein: CASSSLAGEVAGGEQFF.

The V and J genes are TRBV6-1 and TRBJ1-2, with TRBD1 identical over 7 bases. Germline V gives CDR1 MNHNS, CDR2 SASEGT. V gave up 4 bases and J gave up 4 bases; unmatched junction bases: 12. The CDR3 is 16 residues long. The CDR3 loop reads CASSVLGTVIVYGYTF. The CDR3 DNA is TGTGCCAGCAGTGTCCTCGGGACAGTAATCGTCTATGGCTACACCTTC.

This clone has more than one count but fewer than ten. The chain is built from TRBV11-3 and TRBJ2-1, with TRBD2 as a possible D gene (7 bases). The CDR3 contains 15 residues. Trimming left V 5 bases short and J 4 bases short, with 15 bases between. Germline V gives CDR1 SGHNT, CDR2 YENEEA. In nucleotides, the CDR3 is TGTGCCAGCAGCCCACGGGGGGCGGTGTACAATGAGCAGTTCTTC. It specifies CASSPRGAVYNEQFF.

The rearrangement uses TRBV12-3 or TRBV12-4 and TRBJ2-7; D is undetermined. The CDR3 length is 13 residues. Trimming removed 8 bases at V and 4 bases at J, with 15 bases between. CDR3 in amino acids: CASEEEGIYEQYF. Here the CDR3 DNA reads TGTGCCAGCGAAGAGGAAGGTATTTACGAGCAGTACTTC.